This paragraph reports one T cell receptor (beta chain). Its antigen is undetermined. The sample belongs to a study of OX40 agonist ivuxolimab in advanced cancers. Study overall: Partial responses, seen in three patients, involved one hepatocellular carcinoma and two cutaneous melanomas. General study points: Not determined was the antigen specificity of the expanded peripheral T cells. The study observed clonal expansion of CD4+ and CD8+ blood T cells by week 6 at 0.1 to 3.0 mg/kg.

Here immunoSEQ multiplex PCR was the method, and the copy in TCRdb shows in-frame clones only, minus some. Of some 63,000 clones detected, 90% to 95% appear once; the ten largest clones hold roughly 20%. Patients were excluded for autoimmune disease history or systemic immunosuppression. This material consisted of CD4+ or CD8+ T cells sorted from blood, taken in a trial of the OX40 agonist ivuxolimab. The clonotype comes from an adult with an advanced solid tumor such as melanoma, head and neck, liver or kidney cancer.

The CDR3 nucleotides read TGTGCCTCCCCGGGACTAGCAGGCTCCTACGAGCAGTACTTC. This gives the protein CASPGLAGSYEQYF. The chain recombines TRBV30 with TRBJ2-7; 9 bases align to TRBD2. The CDR3 extends over 14 amino acids. In germline, CDR1 is GTSNPN, CDR2 SVGIG (reference sequence). Germline trimming cut 7 bases from V and 0 bases from J; bases unmatched to any gene: 7.